This TCR beta chain was retrieved from a study of shared clonotypes between healthy human individuals. Study conclusions and caveats: A reduction in generation probabilities was seen for non-shared clonotypes relative to those shared by all four donors.

Sequencing was performed with immunoSEQ multiplex PCR; in TCRdb, only in-frame clones are kept and a portion is missing. The data contain 2 million to 3 million clones, about 92% of them seen just once; the ten biggest clones take up over 0.12%. In the case of this clone: Its target is not known.

The CDR3 length is 13 residues. With 10 bases removed from V and 5 bases from J, the gap between germline ends came to 15 bases. Germline V gene sequence: CDR1 MNHNS, CDR2 SASEGT. The receptor's source is a man in his late teens or twenties in good health. The chain links TRBV6-1 to TRBJ1-5; no definite D call. Sequencing input: naive CD4+ T cells sorted from blood. Specified subset: CD45RA+ positively selected. The CDR3: CATKWQDHQPQHF. CDR3 nucleotide sequence: TGTGCCACAAAATGGCAGGATCATCAGCCCCAGCATTTT.